The 18 T cell receptor beta chains reported below all come from one sample, sequenced in a study of radiotherapy plus CTLA-4 blockade in lung cancer. Here immunoSEQ multiplex PCR was the method, and the copy in TCRdb shows in-frame clones only, minus some. In the table there are 65,000 to 100,000 clones, under 85% of which are singletons. The specimen was peripheral blood, collected from a patient treated with radiotherapy plus ipilimumab. The receptors were gathered from a human donor with non-small cell lung cancer who had stable disease on radiotherapy plus ipilimumab.

The V call is TRBV5-6, the J call TRBJ1-1; 7 nucleotides line up with TRBD1. Germline-derived CDR1 and CDR2 are SGHDT and YYEEEE. Trimming took 0 bases from V and 9 from J; bases not matched to a gene: 5. The CDR3 runs to 13 residues. As DNA, the CDR3 is TGTGCCAGCAGCTTGGCAGGGGACAGTCAAGCTTTCTTT. It specifies CASSLAGDSQAFF. Drawing the rest from reference TRBV5-6 and TRBJ1-1, the complete variable domain is DAGVTQSPTHLIKTRGQQVTLRCSPKSGHDTVSWYQQALGQGPQFIFQYYEEEERQRGNFPDRFSGHQFPNYSSELNVNALLLGDSALYLCASSLAGDSQAFFGQGTRLTVV.

This clone has just one count. This chain joins TRBV19 and TRBJ2-1, with TRBD2 identical over 7 bases. The CDR3 is 15 residues long. V was pared by 4 bases and J by 2 bases, with 5 bases of the junction left unmatched. The germline CDR1 and CDR2 sequences are LNHDA and SQIVND (reference sequence). CDR3 DNA sequence: TGTGCCAGTAGTACAAGCGGGAACCCCTACAATGAGCAGTTCTTC. Translating gives CASSTSGNPYNEQFF.

This clone was seen only a few times. The chain uses TRBV27 and TRBJ2-3; the D is unclear. Trimming pared 7 bases from V and 3 bases from J, leaving 14 bases between. This CDR3 contains 14 residues. CDR1 is MNHEY and CDR2 is SMNVEV in the germline V gene (reference sequence). The CDR3 loop is CASTARRTTDTQYF. In nucleotides, the CDR3 is TGTGCCAGCACAGCTAGACGAACTACAGATACGCAGTATTTT.

The CDR3 region is CASSLGMTDTDTQYF. CDR3 bases: TGCGCCAGCAGCTTGGGTATGACTGACACAGATACGCAGTATTTT. The V call is TRBV5-1, the J call TRBJ2-3; unclear D gene. Trimming cost V 0 bases and J 2 bases, with 10 bases left between them. The CDR3 has 15 residues. Germline V gives CDR1 SGHRS, CDR2 YFSETQ.

The chain recombines TRBV18 with TRBJ1-6; TRBD1 aligns across 9 bases. Germline V gene lookup returns CDR1 KGHSH and CDR2 LQKENI. This CDR3 is 17 amino acids long. V shed 3 bases, J shed 8 bases, and the junction held 11 bases outside the gene matches. The CDR3 loop reads CASSPINADRGDSPLHF. DNA for the CDR3: TGTGCCAGCTCACCCATCAACGCGGACAGGGGTGATTCACCCCTCCACTTT. The whole variable domain, filled in from reference TRBV18 and TRBJ1-6, reads NAGVMQNPRHLVRRRGQEARLRCSPMKGHSHVYWYRQLPEEGLKFMVYLQKENIIDESGMPKERFSAEFPKEGPSILRIQQVVRGDSAAYFCASSPINADRGDSPLHFGNGTRLTVT.

This chain connects TRBV19 to TRBJ1-1; D is ambiguous. The CDR3 has 13 amino acids. V was shortened by 3 bases and J by 4 bases, with 9 bases between the two germline ends. The V gene's germline CDR1 is LNHDA and CDR2 SQIVND (reference sequence). CDR3 residues: CASSMRRCTEAFF. In DNA, the CDR3 is TGTGCCAGTAGTATGAGGAGATGCACTGAAGCTTTCTTT.

The V call is TRBV6-5, the J call TRBJ1-1, with D unclear. V lost 0 bases, J lost 2 bases, and 7 bases lay in between. The CDR3 has 14 amino acids. Germline loops: CDR1 MNHEY, CDR2 SVGAGI. CDR3 protein: CASSYSKPNTEAFF. CDR3 nucleotide sequence: TGTGCCAGCAGTTACTCGAAACCTAACACTGAAGCTTTCTTT.

The chain combines TRBV6-1 with TRBJ1-1; D is unresolved. V lost 7 bases, J lost 0 bases, and 15 bases lay in between. The germline CDR1 and CDR2 sequences are MNHNS and SASEGT. This CDR3 is built from 15 residues. CDR3 in DNA: TGTGCCAGCACTGCCCGTGGTGGGTTGAACACTGAAGCTTTCTTT. Its protein is CASTARGGLNTEAFF.

The CDR3 here is CASSYTGAPNTGELFF. The CDR3 DNA reads as TGTGCCAGCAGCTATACAGGGGCTCCTAACACCGGGGAGCTGTTTTTT. The J gene is TRBJ2-2, the V gene TRBV5-5; the match to TRBD1 covers 7 bases. In germline, CDR1 is SGHKS, CDR2 YYEKEE (reference sequence). CDR3 length equals 16 residues. Trimming at V came to 3 bases and at J to 2 bases, leaving 7 bases not matched to a gene.

J is TRBJ1-6 and V is TRBV28, with TRBD1 identical over 11 bases. The J segment lost 7 bases and the V segment lost 3 bases, leaving 5 bases of the junction unmatched. CDR3 length equals 16 residues. From germline, CDR1 is MDHEN and CDR2 SYDVKM. As DNA, the CDR3 is TGTGCCAGCAGTTTCCGGACAGGGGGCGGAAATTCACCCCTCCACTTT. It codes for CASSFRTGGGNSPLHF.

CDR3 nucleotide sequence: TGCGCCAGCAGCTTGACTAGCGGGAAAGAGACCCAGTACTTC. Amino acids: CASSLTSGKETQYF. The rearrangement uses TRBV5-1 and TRBJ2-5, with 10 bases fitting TRBD2. Germline-derived CDR1 and CDR2 are SGHRS and YFSETQ. J was trimmed by 3 bases and V by 1 base; bases with no gene match: 0. CDR3 length: 14 amino acids. The variable domain in full, with the rest retrieved from reference TRBV5-1 and TRBJ2-5, is KAGVTQTPRYLIKTRGQQVTLSCSPISGHRSVSWYQQTPGQGLQFLFEYFSETQRNKGNFPGRFSGRQFSNSRSEMNVSTLELGDSALYLCASSLTSGKETQYFGPGTRLLVL.

This clone was seen a handful of times. The rearrangement joins TRBV4-2 to TRBJ2-7; D is unresolved. This CDR3 has 14 amino acids. Trimming pared 0 bases from V and 0 bases from J, leaving 6 bases between. CDR1 and CDR2 from the germline V gene are LGHNA and YNFKEQ. CDR3 coding DNA: TGTGCCAGCAGCCAAGATACTTCCTCCTACGAGCAGTACTTC. Amino acid sequence: CASSQDTSSYEQYF.

V gene TRBV6-5 combines with J gene TRBJ2-7; D is unresolved. With 6 bases removed from V and 2 bases from J, the gap between germline ends came to 14 bases. Germline V gene lookup returns CDR1 MNHEY and CDR2 SVGAGI. The CDR3 is 14 amino acids. The CDR3: CASRAPLVTYEQYF. The CDR3, as DNA: TGTGCCAGCAGAGCCCCCCTAGTAACCTACGAGCAGTACTTC.

The J gene is TRBJ2-7, the V gene TRBV6-5; D is perhaps TRBD1 (7 bases). The CDR3 has 14 residues. Germline-derived CDR1 and CDR2 are MNHEY and SVGAGI. V gave up 6 bases and J gave up 7 bases, with 19 bases separating them. The CDR3 is CASRAVQGGWEQYF. The CDR3, as DNA: TGTGCCAGCAGGGCGGTCCAGGGGGGCTGGGAGCAGTACTTC.

The chain carries TRBV6-5 and TRBJ2-7, with D tentatively TRBD1 or TRBD2 (5 bases each). CDR3 length: 13 amino acids. Trimming removed 5 bases from V and 2 bases from J, with 10 bases in between. Germline loops: CDR1 MNHEY, CDR2 SVGAGI. As DNA, the CDR3 is TGTGCCAGCAGTACTGGGGGTACCTACGAGCAGTACTTC. Its protein product is CASSTGGTYEQYF.

The V and J genes are TRBV27 and TRBJ2-7, with a tentative D call TRBD2 (6 bases). CDR3 length: 14 residues. V dropped 8 bases and J dropped 3 bases, with 17 bases sitting between them. CDR1 MNHEY and CDR2 SMNVEV come from the germline V gene (reference sequence). CDR3 loop: CASAPGGVYYEQYF. DNA for the CDR3: TGTGCCAGCGCCCCAGGCGGGGTCTACTACGAGCAGTACTTC.

This clone came up a few times. The chain links TRBV2 to TRBJ2-1; TRBD1 agrees at 7 bases. The V gene's germline CDR1 is SNHLY and CDR2 FYNNEI. The CDR3 totals 12 residues. The junction had 3 bases not matched to a gene; V was cut back by 3 bases and J by 10 bases. The chain's CDR3 is CASSESGGEQFF. As DNA, the CDR3 is TGTGCCAGCAGTGAGTCAGGGGGAGAGCAGTTCTTC. Variable domain in full (rest from reference TRBV2 and TRBJ2-1): EPEVTQTPSHQVTQMGQEVILRCVPISNHLYFYWYRQILGQKVEFLVSFYNNEISEKSEIFDDQFSVERPDGSNFTLKIRSTKLEDSAMYFCASSESGGEQFFGPGTRLTVL.

The chain joins TRBV7-2 to TRBJ2-5, with 11 bases aligning to TRBD2. V shed 0 bases and J 0 bases; nucleotides not matched to a gene: 3. The CDR3 covers 17 residues. CDR1 is SGHTA and CDR2 is FQGNSA in the germline V gene. CDR3: CASSLASSGGYQETQYF. The DNA for the CDR3 is TGTGCCAGCAGCTTAGCTTCTAGCGGGGGGTACCAAGAGACCCAGTACTTC. Supplemented by reference TRBV7-2 and TRBJ2-5, the full variable domain reads GAGVSQSPSNKVTEKGKDVELRCDPISGHTALYWYRQSLGQGLEFLIYFQGNSAPDKSGLPSDRFSAERTGGSVSTLTIQRTQQEDSAVYLCASSLASSGGYQETQYFGPGTRLLVL.